This passage covers 26 T cell receptor beta chains from one sample sequenced in a study of blood T cell repertoires in COVID-19. Only in-frame clones appear in the TCRdb table, and some are missing; sequencing was by immunoSEQ multiplex PCR. The table has roughly 160,000 clones, about 91% seen once; the top ten hold less than 5%. Material for sequencing was peripheral blood. Receptor source: a woman aged 60-70 years who had recovered from COVID-19.

The chain recombines TRBV15 with TRBJ2-7, with D maybe TRBD1 (5 bases). Deletions cut 0 bases from V and 0 bases from J, with 15 bases between. Germline V gene lookup returns CDR1 LNHNV and CDR2 YYDKDF (reference sequence). The CDR3 sequence is 17 residues long. The CDR3 loop reads CATSREALAGISYEQYF. The CDR3, as DNA: TGTGCCACCAGCAGAGAGGCCCTGGCAGGGATCTCCTACGAGCAGTACTTC.

This chain joins TRBV5-1 and TRBJ2-5; the D gene is possibly TRBD1 (6 bases). The V and J ends lost 4 bases and 6 bases respectively, with 16 bases between them. The CDR3 sequence is 14 residues long. Germline V gene data show CDR1 as SGHRS and CDR2 as YFSETQ. The CDR3 is CASSGGHPPKTQYF. The DNA of the CDR3 is TGCGCCAGCAGCGGGGGACACCCACCAAAGACCCAGTACTTC.

V is TRBV2 and J is TRBJ2-1; TRBD1 matches 7 bases. This CDR3 is 14 amino acids long. V shed 7 bases and J 4 bases; nucleotides not matched to a gene: 7. Per germline, CDR1 SNHLY and CDR2 FYNNEI. Written as DNA, the CDR3 is TGTGCCAGCACTGGACAGGTCCTGTACAATGAGCAGTTCTTC. This sequence encodes CASTGQVLYNEQFF. Based on the CDR3 plus reference TRBV2 and TRBJ2-1, the full variable domain is EPEVTQTPSHQVTQMGQEVILRCVPISNHLYFYWYRQILGQKVEFLVSFYNNEISEKSEIFDDQFSVERPDGSNFTLKIRSTKLEDSAMYFCASTGQVLYNEQFFGPGTRLTVL.

The rearrangement uses TRBV6-5 and TRBJ1-2; a weak D match, TRBD1 (6 bases). The V end lost 11 bases, the J end lost 8 bases, and 27 bases lay between the germline ends. Germline CDR1 reads MNHEY; CDR2 reads SVGAGI. This CDR3 has 15 amino acids. CDR3 region: CAGQPLNRREVGYTF. As DNA, the CDR3 is TGTGCCGGACAGCCGTTGAACCGCAGGGAAGTCGGCTACACCTTC.

V usage is TRBV27 and J usage is TRBJ2-7; 7 bases match TRBD1. This CDR3 comprises 16 residues. J was trimmed by 2 bases and V by 6 bases; bases with no gene match: 13. Looked up from germline, CDR1 is MNHEY and CDR2 is SMNVEV (reference sequence). The CDR3 here is CASRLPLGTVAYEQYF. In DNA, the CDR3 is TGTGCCAGCAGGCTCCCCCTCGGGACAGTAGCCTACGAGCAGTACTTC.

As concerns this clone: The same CDR3 arises from other DNA sequences in this sample as well. The rearrangement links TRBV19 to TRBJ2-3; 10 positions match TRBD1. V gave up 11 bases and J gave up 3 bases; unmatched junction bases: 8. The germline V gene encodes CDR1 LNHDA and CDR2 SQIVND (reference sequence). The CDR3 consists of 14 residues. Here the CDR3 reads CASTDRGRTDTQYF. The CDR3 DNA is TGTGCCTCGACCGACAGGGGGCGGACAGATACGCAGTATTTT.

Only a few counts were recorded for this clone. J is TRBJ1-1 and V is TRBV5-1, with 7 bases lining up with TRBD1. CDR3 length: 14 amino acids. V shed 7 bases, J shed 4 bases, and the junction held 10 bases outside the gene matches. From germline, CDR1 is SGHRS and CDR2 YFSETQ. CDR3: CASRLTDRSTEAFF. The CDR3 DNA reads TGCGCCAGCCGGCTCACGGACAGGAGCACTGAAGCTTTCTTT.

This chain joins TRBV19 and TRBJ1-5; 10 nucleotides line up with TRBD1. This CDR3 spans 15 amino acids. The germline V gene encodes CDR1 LNHDA and CDR2 SQIVND (reference sequence). The V gene end was trimmed by 6 bases and the J gene end by 14 bases; junction bases not matched to a gene: 16. In nucleotides, the CDR3 is TGTGCCAGTAGGCCTGGGGAAAGGGACAGGGGTTGGAAGCATTTT. Protein product: CASRPGERDRGWKHF.

This chain links TRBV19 with TRBJ2-5; TRBD1 agrees at 9 bases. The germline V gene encodes CDR1 LNHDA and CDR2 SQIVND (reference sequence). V dropped 3 bases and J dropped 5; count of bases not matched to a gene: 4. CDR3 length: 14 amino acids. The DNA for the CDR3 is TGTGCCAGTAGTATCCGACAGGGGGGCGAGACCCAGTACTTC. Residues: CASSIRQGGETQYF.

This chain connects TRBV28 to TRBJ1-3; 7 bases match TRBD1. CDR1 and CDR2 (germline): MDHEN, SYDVKM. Losses at the gene ends were 7 bases for V and 0 bases for J; bases not matched to a gene: 9. This CDR3 contains 16 residues. This CDR3 reads CASTRQGESSGNTIYF. CDR3 DNA sequence: TGTGCCAGCACTAGGCAGGGGGAAAGCTCTGGAAACACCATATATTTT.

The gene calls are TRBV7-3 and TRBJ2-1; TRBD2 matches at 8 bases. The CDR3 runs 16 residues. Germline CDR1 SGHTA, CDR2 FQGTGA. With V trimmed by 4 bases and J by 0 bases, 5 bases remained unmatched. CDR3 nucleotides: TGTGCCAGCAGCTCCCGGGGGGGGAGCTCCTACAATGAGCAGTTCTTC. Amino acid sequence: CASSSRGGSSYNEQFF.

J is TRBJ2-7 and V is TRBV14, with D hard to call. The CDR3 sequence is 15 residues long. The V gene lost 3 bases and the J gene lost 2 bases, with 14 bases spanning the gap. Germline V gene data show CDR1 as SGHDN and CDR2 as FVKESK. The CDR3: CASSQYESLPYEQYF. The CDR3 nucleotides read TGTGCCAGCAGCCAGTACGAATCACTGCCCTACGAGCAGTACTTC.

The chain employs TRBV27 and TRBJ2-3; 7 nucleotides align to TRBD2. The trim removed 6 bases at V and 5 bases at J, leaving 14 bases unmatched. Germline-derived CDR1 and CDR2 are MNHEY and SMNVEV (reference sequence). The CDR3 consists of 16 residues. The CDR3, as DNA: TGTGCCAGCAGGGACAACGGACTAGAGCCTGTAGATACGCAGTATTTT. Protein product: CASRDNGLEPVDTQYF.

V is TRBV18 and J is TRBJ1-1; TRBD1 matches 8 bases. V was pared by 10 bases and J by 4 bases, with 17 bases of the junction left unmatched. Germline V gene sequence: CDR1 KGHSH, CDR2 LQKENI. The CDR3 loop spans 16 amino acids. The CDR3 region has the DNA TGTGCCACGACTTCAGGGGGCGGCGATGAAGGCACTGAAGCTTTCTTT. This encodes CATTSGGGDEGTEAFF.

This clone occurred once. The chain has TRBV11-2 and TRBJ2-5, with TRBD1 matching 7 bases. Germline V gene sequence: CDR1 SGHAT, CDR2 FQNNGV. The CDR3 has 14 residues. V shed 7 bases, J shed 1 base, and the junction held 6 bases outside the gene matches. The CDR3 DNA reads as TGTGCCAGCACCCCCAGACAGGGCCAAGAGACCCAGTACTTC. Its translation: CASTPRQGQETQYF.

The CDR3 coding sequence is TGTGCCAGCAGTTTTCATTGGGGGCACTCACCCCTCCACTTT. Translation gives CASSFHWGHSPLHF. J is TRBJ1-6 and V is TRBV27; perhaps TRBD1 as D (6 bases). The CDR3 consists of 14 residues. Trimming left V 3 bases short and J 10 bases short, with 13 bases between. CDR1 is MNHEY and CDR2 is SMNVEV in the germline V gene (reference sequence).

The rearrangement joins TRBV12-3 or TRBV12-4 to TRBJ1-2; D is undetermined. This CDR3 spans 12 amino acids. The V gene lost 7 bases and the J gene lost 8 bases, with 14 bases spanning the gap. The CDR3 sequence is CASTPNLGGYTF. CDR3 DNA sequence: TGTGCCAGCACCCCTAATCTGGGCGGCTACACCTTC.

The chain carries TRBV6-5 and TRBJ1-2; possible D gene TRBD1, 6 bases. Trimming removed 2 bases from V and 4 bases from J, with 14 bases in between. This CDR3 has 15 residues. CDR1 is MNHEY and CDR2 is SVGAGI in the germline V gene. DNA for the CDR3: TGTGCCAGCAGTTACACTGACAGGCCCGTCTATGGCTACACCTTC. Translating gives CASSYTDRPVYGYTF.

This rearrangement joins TRBV3-1 (or the pseudogene TRBV3-2) to TRBJ2-7; unclear D gene. The ends were cut back, 4 bases at V and 1 base at J, with 14 bases in the middle. This CDR3 is 15 amino acids long. Looked up from germline, CDR1 is LGHDT and CDR2 is YNNKEL (reference sequence). The CDR3 coding sequence is TGTGCCAGCAGCCTCTCGGGTCATTTTTCCTACGAGCAGTACTTC. Its protein is CASSLSGHFSYEQYF.

This chain links TRBV10-2 with TRBJ1-2, with TRBD1 matching over 9 bases. Germline CDR1 is WSHSY and CDR2 is SAAADI. Losses at the gene ends were 7 bases for V and 7 bases for J; bases not matched to a gene: 10. There are 14 residues in the CDR3. CDR3 loop: CASTTPGQGLGYTF. The CDR3, as DNA: TGCGCCAGCACCACGCCAGGACAGGGGCTTGGCTACACCTTC.

CDR3: CASSGQPTDQPQHF. The CDR3, as DNA: TGTGCCAGTTCGGGACAGCCGACGGATCAGCCCCAGCATTTT. This chain connects TRBV7-2 to TRBJ1-5, with 7 nucleotides matching TRBD1. This CDR3 has 14 amino acids. Germline-derived CDR1 and CDR2 are SGHTA and FQGNSA. V shed 9 bases, J shed 5 bases, and the junction held 10 bases outside the gene matches.

The chain carries TRBV7-9 and TRBJ2-3, with TRBD1 as a possible D gene (6 bases). Germline values: CDR1 SEHNR, CDR2 FQNEAQ (reference sequence). V was shortened by 5 bases and J by 2 bases, with 26 bases between the two germline ends. The CDR3 has 19 residues. The CDR3 here is CASSETWTDSPEPTDTQYF. CDR3 in DNA: TGTGCCAGCAGCGAGACATGGACGGACAGTCCAGAGCCCACAGATACGCAGTATTTT.

The rearrangement joins TRBV15 to TRBJ1-4, with TRBD1 matching 7 bases. The CDR3 has 15 residues. CDR1 and CDR2 (germline): LNHNV, YYDKDF (reference sequence). V was clipped by 0 bases and J by 4 bases; unmatched bases: 2. For the CDR3, the DNA is TGTGCCACCAGCAGAGATGGACAGGTTAATGAAAAACTGTTTTTT. As protein: CATSRDGQVNEKLFF.

The V and J genes are TRBV7-9 and TRBJ1-6; maybe TRBD1 (6 bases). The CDR3 length is 16 residues. CDR1 SEHNR and CDR2 FQNEAQ come from the germline V gene (reference sequence). The germline V and J ends were trimmed by 1 base and 9 bases, with 16 bases remaining between them. In DNA, the CDR3 is TGTGCCAGCAGCTTAGGGGGGGGCGGCTTAGGTTCACCCCTCCACTTT. This gives the protein CASSLGGGGLGSPLHF.

The rearrangement links TRBV5-4 to TRBJ2-7; maybe TRBD1 (6 bases). The V end was cut by 2 bases, the J end by 3 bases, with 15 bases between. CDR1 is SGHNT, CDR2 YYREEE, per germline (reference sequence). This CDR3 contains 15 residues. The CDR3 coding sequence is TGTGCCAGCAGCTTAGGAGGACAGACCATCTACGAGCAGTACTTC. Translation: CASSLGGQTIYEQYF.

This clone is a singleton in its sample. The CDR3 loop reads CASSEQENSYNSPLHF. The DNA for the CDR3 is TGCGCCAGCAGCGAACAGGAGAACTCCTATAATTCACCCCTCCACTTT. This sequence joins TRBV4-1 and TRBJ1-6, with D possibly being TRBD1 (5 bases). CDR3 size: 16 residues. CDR1 is MGHRA and CDR2 is YSYEKL in the germline V gene. V was trimmed by 5 bases and J by 0 bases, leaving 11 bases between them.